This T cell receptor beta chain was obtained from a study of post-analysis software for immune sequencing data. Findings and caveats of the study: Strong same-batch co-clustering of samples appeared with F measure clustering. Controls had lower frequencies than patients of roughly five TRBV segments, which included TRBV5-6, TRBV5-1 and TRBV20-1.

This CDR3 region has 16 residues. The V end was cut by 7 bases, the J end by 2 bases, with 20 bases between. Tagging with unique molecular identifiers was a feature of the TCR beta cDNA libraries. TCRdb analysed the PCR reads with MiXCR anew, one entry per CDR3 protein. The table lists under 900,000 distinct CDR3 sequences, 53% of them singletons. Turning to this clonotype: Its specificity is not known.

The chain carries TRBV12-3 or TRBV12-4 and TRBJ1-1, with D perhaps TRBD1 (5 bases). This clonotype was sampled from a girl aged 10 to 17 with multiple sclerosis. The sample comprised blood. CDR3 in DNA: TGTGCCAGCACTCCGAGGAGGGGCACGGCCAACACTGAAGCTTTCTTT. This codes for CASTPRRGTANTEAFF.